The 18 T cell receptor beta chains given below trace back to one sample, sequenced in a study of T-cell reconstitution after alpha-beta-depleted transplantation in children. Preparation of the TCRbeta library was carried out with unique molecular identifiers. TCRdb redid the calling of the PCR reads with MiXCR, one entry per CDR3 protein. The sample includes roughly 670,000 distinct CDR3 sequences, less than 15% seen only once; the top ten take 0.79%. The specimen comprised PBMCs, sampled before TCRalphabeta/CD19-depleted stem cell transplant. These receptors originate from a girl aged 2-10 years with congenital amegakaryocytic thrombocytopenia, due to receive a stem cell transplant.

This clonotype has just a few counts. This chain joins TRBV15 and TRBJ2-5; D gene ambiguous. V was trimmed by 0 bases and J by 4 bases, leaving 9 bases between them. Germline V gene data show CDR1 as LNHNV and CDR2 as YYDKDF (reference sequence). The CDR3 consists of 14 residues. The CDR3 region is CATSRDIGVETQYF. The CDR3 DNA is TGTGCCACCAGCAGAGATATTGGGGTAGAGACCCAGTACTTC.

This clonotype was counted many times. This chain links TRBV2 with TRBJ2-3, with TRBD1 matching over 8 bases. In germline, CDR1 is SNHLY, CDR2 FYNNEI. Trimming at V came to 11 bases and at J to 0 bases, leaving 19 bases not matched to a gene. The CDR3 has 18 residues. The chain's CDR3 is CAGLPSGMRDRSTDTQYF. The CDR3 DNA reads TGTGCCGGATTACCCTCAGGAATGCGGGACAGGAGCACAGATACGCAGTATTTT. Full variable domain (missing parts from reference TRBV2 and TRBJ2-3): EPEVTQTPSHQVTQMGQEVILRCVPISNHLYFYWYRQILGQKVEFLVSFYNNEISEKSEIFDDQFSVERPDGSNFTLKIRSTKLEDSAMYFCAGLPSGMRDRSTDTQYFGPGTRLTVL.

The rearrangement uses TRBV7-8 and TRBJ1-5; D not certain. Germline CDR1 reads SGHVS; CDR2 reads FQNEAQ. With 0 bases removed from V and 4 bases from J, the gap between germline ends came to 10 bases. This CDR3 comprises 15 residues. CDR3 amino acids: CASSLALGLNQPQHF. As DNA, the CDR3 is TGTGCCAGCAGCTTAGCGCTTGGGTTAAATCAGCCCCAGCATTTT.

In DNA, the CDR3 is TGCGCCAGCAGCCAAGACAGGTCGACCTCCTACGAGCAGTACTTC. Translated: CASSQDRSTSYEQYF. The V call is TRBV4-1, the J call TRBJ2-7; no definite D call. Deletions cut 0 bases from V and 0 bases from J, with 9 bases between. CDR3 length: 15 amino acids. Germline V gene data show CDR1 as MGHRA and CDR2 as YSYEKL.

This clonotype was observed a few times. J is TRBJ2-7 and V is TRBV5-1; the D gene is possibly TRBD2 (5 bases). The CDR3 length is 15 residues. Germline V gene lookup returns CDR1 SGHRS and CDR2 YFSETQ. The germline V and J ends were trimmed by 3 bases and 1 base, with 14 bases remaining between them. CDR3 sequence: CASSYTSSASYEQYF. The CDR3 bases are TGCGCCAGCAGCTATACTAGTTCAGCATCCTACGAGCAGTACTTC.

This clonotype was seen only a few times. The V and J genes are TRBV7-8 and TRBJ2-7, with D perhaps TRBD2 (6 bases). CDR3 length: 13 amino acids. Germline V lookup: CDR1 SGHVS, CDR2 FQNEAQ. V was pared by 5 bases and J by 5 bases, with 13 bases between. The CDR3 spells CASSQGLKDEQYF. DNA of the CDR3: TGTGCCAGCAGCCAGGGACTGAAGGACGAGCAGTACTTC. Based on the CDR3 plus reference TRBV7-8 and TRBJ2-7, the full variable domain is GAGVSQSPRYKVAKRGQDVALRCDPISGHVSLFWYQQALGQGPEFLTYFQNEAQLDKSGLPSDRFFAERPEGSVSTLKIQRTQQEDSAVYLCASSQGLKDEQYFGPGTRLTVT.

This clonotype was recorded at least ten times. The chain couples TRBV29-1 to TRBJ2-2; D is possibly TRBD1 (6 bases). Trimming left V 4 bases short and J 5 bases short, with 11 bases between. This CDR3 spans 13 amino acids. The V gene's germline CDR1 is SQVTM and CDR2 ANQGSEA. CDR3 sequence reads: CSVAGQSTGELFF. Here the CDR3 DNA reads TGCAGCGTTGCCGGACAGTCTACCGGGGAGCTGTTTTTT.

This clonotype was picked up many times. The V and J genes are TRBV29-1 and TRBJ2-3; 13 bases map to TRBD2. Germline values: CDR1 SQVTM, CDR2 ANQGSEA. Trimming removed 2 bases from V and 3 bases from J; junction bases left unmatched: 8. The CDR3 runs 17 residues. CDR3 nucleotides: TGCAGCGTTGAATTCGCGACTAGCGGGAGGAGGACAGATACGCAGTATTTT. Its protein product is CSVEFATSGRRTDTQYF.

This clonotype has ten or more counts. The chain couples TRBV5-4 to TRBJ2-1; maybe TRBD1 (5 bases). The germline CDR1 and CDR2 sequences are SGHNT and YYREEE (reference sequence). CDR3 length: 15 residues. With 0 bases removed from V and 2 bases from J, the gap between germline ends came to 9 bases. CDR3 amino acids: CASSLDRGAYNEQFF. The CDR3, as DNA: TGTGCCAGCAGCTTGGATAGGGGCGCCTACAATGAGCAGTTCTTC.

There are many counts of this clonotype. The V gene is TRBV29-1, the J gene TRBJ2-1; D is possibly TRBD2 (5 bases). Trimming took off 3 bases at V and 5 bases at J, with 14 bases between the two ends. In germline, CDR1 is SQVTM, CDR2 ANQGSEA. This CDR3 is built from 14 residues. CDR3 bases: TGCAGCGTTGAGGGGAGTTCCCTCCACAATGAGCAGTTCTTC. The encoded protein is CSVEGSSLHNEQFF.

This clonotype was observed many times. DNA for the CDR3: TGTGCCAGCAGCTCGGTGACCAATGAGCAGTTCTTC. This translates into CASSSVTNEQFF. This chain uses TRBV7-6 with TRBJ2-1; D is undetermined. Trimming pared 4 bases from V and 6 bases from J, leaving 7 bases between. CDR1 and CDR2 (germline): SGHVS, FNYEAQ. The CDR3 runs to 12 residues.

V gene TRBV27 combines with J gene TRBJ1-1, with D maybe TRBD1 (6 bases). Trimming shortened V by 5 bases and J by 11 bases, and 12 bases separated the two germline ends. There are 11 residues in the CDR3. Germline V gene sequence: CDR1 MNHEY, CDR2 SMNVEV (reference sequence). DNA for the CDR3: TGTGCCAGCAGTACAGGGCGGGGCGCTTTCTTT. Translating gives CASSTGRGAFF.

This clonotype was picked up many times. The rearrangement uses TRBV5-1 and TRBJ1-1, with TRBD1 as a possible D gene (5 bases). Germline V gene lookup returns CDR1 SGHRS and CDR2 YFSETQ. The CDR3 length is 13 residues. The V end was cut by 4 bases, the J end by 7 bases, with 14 bases between. Here the CDR3 reads CASSPGGIGEAFF. CDR3 in DNA: TGCGCCAGCAGCCCGGGGGGGATAGGTGAAGCTTTCTTT. Filled out from reference TRBV5-1 and TRBJ1-1, the complete variable domain reads KAGVTQTPRYLIKTRGQQVTLSCSPISGHRSVSWYQQTPGQGLQFLFEYFSETQRNKGNFPGRFSGRQFSNSRSEMNVSTLELGDSALYLCASSPGGIGEAFFGQGTRLTVV.

Many counts were recorded for this clonotype. V and J are TRBV12-3 or TRBV12-4 and TRBJ1-1; no clear D gene. This CDR3 has 13 amino acids. The V and J ends lost 9 bases and 0 bases respectively, with 11 bases between them. CDR3 bases: TGTGCCAGTTGTCGCAGTATGAACACTGAAGCTTTCTTT. Translated, it gives CASCRSMNTEAFF.

This clonotype was seen only a few times. The CDR3 loop is CASSFMDRLVNEAFF. As DNA, the CDR3 is TGTGCCAGCAGTTTCATGGACCGACTAGTTAATGAAGCTTTCTTT. The genes are TRBV6-2 or TRBV6-3 and TRBJ1-1, with D hard to call. Germline CDR1 and CDR2: MNHEY and SVGEGT. There are 15 residues in the CDR3. Trimming removed 4 bases from V and 7 bases from J, with 19 bases in between.

This clonotype was seen more than once but under ten times. The chain recombines TRBV20-1 with TRBJ1-2, with D possibly matching TRBD1 (6 bases). Germline CDR1 reads DFQATT; CDR2 reads SNEGSKA (reference sequence). The CDR3 is 12 residues long. Trimming took off 6 bases at V and 4 bases at J, with 12 bases between the two ends. The CDR3 sequence: CSARDIPYGYTF. Written as DNA, the CDR3 is TGCAGTGCACGGGACATCCCCTATGGCTACACCTTC.

This chain links TRBV6-1 with TRBJ1-4; tentative D call: TRBD1 (5 bases). The CDR3 extends over 16 amino acids. CDR1 and CDR2 from the germline V gene are MNHNS and SASEGT. Trimming stripped 7 bases from V and 0 bases from J, with 15 bases between. The CDR3 is CASKGGDAATNEKLFF. The CDR3 region has the DNA TGTGCCAGCAAGGGAGGGGACGCCGCAACTAATGAAAAACTGTTTTTT.

At least ten counts were recorded for this clonotype. The chain has TRBV20-1 and TRBJ2-1; D gene ambiguous. The CDR3 loop spans 10 amino acids. V dropped 5 bases and J dropped 7 bases, with 6 bases sitting between them. The germline CDR1 and CDR2 sequences are DFQATT and SNEGSKA (reference sequence). CDR3 sequence: CSAFRNEQFF. The DNA for the CDR3 is TGCAGTGCTTTTAGGAATGAGCAGTTCTTC.